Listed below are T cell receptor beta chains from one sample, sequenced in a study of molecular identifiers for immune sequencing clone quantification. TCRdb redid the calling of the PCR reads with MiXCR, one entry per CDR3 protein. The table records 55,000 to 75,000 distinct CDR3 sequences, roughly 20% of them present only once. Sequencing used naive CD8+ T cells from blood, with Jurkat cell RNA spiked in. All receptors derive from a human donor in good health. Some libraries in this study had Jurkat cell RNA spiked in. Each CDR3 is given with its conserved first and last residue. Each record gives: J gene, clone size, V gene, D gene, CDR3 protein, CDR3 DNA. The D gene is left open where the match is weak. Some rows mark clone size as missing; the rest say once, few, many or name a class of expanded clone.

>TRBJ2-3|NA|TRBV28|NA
CASSRWGADAQYF
TGTGCCAGCAGCCGCTGGGGCGCAGATGCGCAGTATTTT
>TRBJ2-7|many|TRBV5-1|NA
CASSLGFSSYEQYF
TGCGCCAGCAGCTTGGGGTTCAGCTCCTACGAGCAGTACTTC
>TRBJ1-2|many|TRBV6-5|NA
CASSYSSIYYGYTF
TGTGCCAGCAGTTACTCATCGATATACTATGGCTACACCTTC
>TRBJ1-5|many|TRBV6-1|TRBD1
CASRRDRGLNQPQHF
TGTGCCAGCAGGAGGGACAGGGGGCTCAATCAGCCCCAGCATTTT
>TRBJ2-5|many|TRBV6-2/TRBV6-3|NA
CASRADSETRETQYF
TGTGCCAGCAGAGCGGACAGTGAAACAAGGGAGACCCAGTACTTC
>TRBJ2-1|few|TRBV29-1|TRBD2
CSVEVDVSGRAIYNEQFF
TGCAGCGTTGAAGTGGACGTGAGCGGGAGGGCCATCTACAATGAGCAGTTCTTC
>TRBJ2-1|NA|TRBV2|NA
CASSDRGPPYNEQFF
TGTGCCAGCAGTGATCGCGGTCCCCCCTACAATGAGCAGTTCTTC
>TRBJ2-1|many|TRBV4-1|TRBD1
CASSQIPPGGVYNEQFF
TGCGCCAGCAGCCAGATCCCACCAGGGGGCGTGTACAATGAGCAGTTCTTC
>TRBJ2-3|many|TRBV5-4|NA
CASSLPDTDTQYF
TGTGCCAGCAGCTTGCCAGACACAGATACGCAGTATTTT
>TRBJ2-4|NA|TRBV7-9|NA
CASSVQSDWDIQYF
TGTGCCAGCAGCGTCCAGAGCGACTGGGACATTCAGTACTTC
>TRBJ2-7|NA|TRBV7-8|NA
CASSSGAAAYEQYF
TGTGCCAGCAGCTCAGGGGCGGCGGCCTACGAGCAGTACTTC
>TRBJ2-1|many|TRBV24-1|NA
CATSDLPGKHYNEQFF
TGTGCCACCAGTGATTTGCCAGGCAAACACTACAATGAGCAGTTCTTC
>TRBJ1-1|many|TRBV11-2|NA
CASSLEGTWTEAFF
TGTGCCAGCAGCTTAGAGGGGACATGGACTGAAGCTTTCTTT
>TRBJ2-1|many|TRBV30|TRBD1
CAWSTGTGGWGEQFF
TGTGCCTGGAGTACCGGGACAGGGGGCTGGGGTGAGCAGTTCTTC
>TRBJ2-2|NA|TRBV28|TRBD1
CASRDRANTGELFF
TGTGCCAGCCGGGACAGGGCGAACACCGGGGAGCTGTTTTTT
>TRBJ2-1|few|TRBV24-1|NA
CATAGVGRFDEQFF
TGTGCCACCGCAGGGGTTGGACGCTTTGATGAGCAGTTCTTC
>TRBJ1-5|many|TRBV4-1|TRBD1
CASSQPHATGRSNQPQHF
TGCGCCAGCAGCCAACCTCACGCGACAGGGCGAAGCAATCAGCCCCAGCATTTT
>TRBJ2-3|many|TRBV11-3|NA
CASSLPPLNTQYF
TGTGCCAGCAGCTTACCTCCTCTTAATACGCAGTATTTT
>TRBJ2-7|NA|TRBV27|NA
CAGAPSGGTISYGQYF
TGTGCCGGCGCCCCTTCTGGGGGGACAATCTCCTACGGGCAGTACTTC
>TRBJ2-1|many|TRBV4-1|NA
CASSPPGPQEQFF
TGCGCCAGCAGCCCCCCAGGGCCGCAGGAGCAGTTCTTC
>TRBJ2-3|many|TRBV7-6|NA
CASSPEATDTQYF
TGTGCCAGCAGCCCAGAAGCCACAGATACGCAGTATTTT
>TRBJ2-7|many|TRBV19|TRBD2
CASSKQRESGYEQYF
TGTGCCAGTAGTAAACAGCGGGAGTCCGGTTACGAGCAGTACTTC